The 10 T cell receptor beta chains below all came from one sample that was sequenced in a study of T-cell reconstitution after alpha-beta-depleted transplantation in children listed by TCRdb under 2016. Library preparation employed PCR. Sequencing used an Illumina HiSeq 2500. TCR libraries were prepared with molecular barcoding, using unique molecular identifiers to normalize TCRbeta repertoire quantification. TCRdb trimmed the raw reads at Q25, called clones with MiXCR and kept productive beta chains. CDR3 protein duplicates are merged, each entry listing the most common genes and DNA. A total of fewer than 120,000 distinct CDR3 sequences appear in this sample, 10% to 13% of them only once. 6.5% to 9.5% of the sample is taken by the ten largest. Sequences were derived from PBMCs from the stem cell graft donor, sampled from the stem cell graft. Source of these receptors: a human donor who donated a stem cell graft to a child with acute lymphoblastic leukemia.

This clonotype was counted many times. The chain is built from TRBV9 and TRBJ2-5; 8 bases are a match to TRBD2. The CDR3 runs 14 residues. Germline V CDR1 and CDR2: SGDLS, YYNGEE. Trimming took 0 bases from V and 4 from J; bases not matched to a gene: 2. The CDR3 reads CASSVAGGPETQYF. The CDR3 DNA sequence: TGTGCCAGCAGCGTAGCGGGGGGGCCAGAGACCCAGTACTTC.

This clonotype was counted a few times. An end of the junction does not agree with germline; a read error may underlie this. V gene TRBV20-1 combines with J gene TRBJ2-4; TRBD2 matches 10 bases. Germline V gene data show CDR1 as DFQATT and CDR2 as SNEGSKA (reference sequence). This CDR3 region has 17 residues. CDR3 bases: TGCTGTGCTAGAGATTCGGGAGCTAGCGGGAGCACAAACATTCAGTACTTC. Amino acids: CCARDSGASGSTNIQYF.

This chain joins TRBV19 and TRBJ2-1, with TRBD2 as a possible D gene (5 bases). Germline V lookup: CDR1 LNHDA, CDR2 SQIVND (reference sequence). The CDR3 sequence is 11 residues long. V gave up 6 bases and J gave up 15 bases, with 15 bases separating them. The CDR3 sequence: CASSRWGDRFF. The DNA of the CDR3 is TGTGCCAGTAGCCGGTGGGGAGATCGGTTCTTC.

This clonotype was recorded many times. The V gene is TRBV12-3 or TRBV12-4, the J gene TRBJ1-2; D is undetermined. CDR3 length: 14 amino acids. V was pared by 1 base and J by 1 base, with 7 bases between. CDR3 DNA sequence: TGTGCCAGCAGTTTAGACGGTCTTAACTATGGCTACACCTTC. This gives the protein CASSLDGLNYGYTF.

This clonotype was found a few times. The DNA for the CDR3 is TGCAGCGTTGAAGAGGAGGGGGCAGATGGCTACACCTTC. Its translation: CSVEEEGADGYTF. The chain couples TRBV29-1 to TRBJ1-2, with TRBD1 matching 7 bases. The CDR3 runs to 13 residues. With 0 bases clipped from V and 6 bases from J, the junction kept 4 bases outside the gene matches. Germline V gene lookup returns CDR1 SQVTM and CDR2 ANQGSEA.

This clonotype was seen repeatedly, ten times or more. CDR3 DNA: TGTGCCAGCAGTTTAGAAGACAAAAACATTCAGTACTTC. Its protein product is CASSLEDKNIQYF. This chain connects TRBV12-3 or TRBV12-4 to TRBJ2-4; D is ambiguous. The CDR3 is 13 residues long. The V end was cut by 1 base, the J end by 3 bases, with 4 bases between.

This sequence joins TRBV30 and TRBJ2-1; 8 bases agree with TRBD2. This CDR3 spans 15 amino acids. Unmatched junction bases numbered 10, after V lost 4 bases and J lost 5 bases. From germline, CDR1 is GTSNPN and CDR2 SVGIG (reference sequence). CDR3 in amino acids: CAWTGGLGGNNEQFF. DNA for the CDR3: TGTGCCTGGACCGGGGGACTAGGAGGAAACAATGAGCAGTTCTTC.

There are many counts of this clonotype. V gene TRBV12-3 or TRBV12-4 combines with J gene TRBJ2-2; D is possibly TRBD2 (5 bases). CDR3 length equals 14 residues. Trimming cost V 3 bases and J 4 bases, with 9 bases left between them. CDR3 DNA: TGTGCCAGCAGTTTTAGGGAGAGCACCGGGGAGCTGTTTTTT. Protein product: CASSFRESTGELFF.

This clonotype was counted many times. The gene calls are TRBV4-2 and TRBJ1-1; D might be TRBD1 (6 bases). The CDR3 covers 16 residues. V was clipped by 0 bases and J by 1 base, with 12 bases between them. Germline loops: CDR1 LGHNA, CDR2 YNFKEQ. In DNA form, the CDR3 reads TGTGCCAGCAGCCAAGACAGGGGCGAAGGGAACACTGAAGCTTTCTTT. Its protein product is CASSQDRGEGNTEAFF.

This clonotype has at least ten counts. The chain uses TRBV7-2 and TRBJ1-6; D is perhaps TRBD1 (5 bases). V gave up 6 bases and J gave up 7 bases, with 13 bases separating them. Germline values: CDR1 SGHTA, CDR2 FQGNSA. There are 14 residues in the CDR3. The CDR3 nucleotides read TGTGCCAGCAGGACGGGGGGACTGAATTCACCCCTCCACTTT. This translates into CASRTGGLNSPLHF.